This is a list of T cell receptor beta chains from one sample in a study of T cell responses to AZD1222 COVID-19 vaccine. Only in-frame clones appear in the TCRdb table, and some are missing; sequencing was by immunoSEQ multiplex PCR. The sample holds about 140,000 clones; roughly 90% are singletons and the top ten take 4% to 5.5%. The sample in question was peripheral blood, obtained on day 0 of AZD1222 vaccination. The receptors come from an adult in good health. Both conserved end residues are part of each CDR3. Each record gives: V gene, J gene, D gene, CDR3 DNA, CDR3 protein. The D gene is left open where the match is weak.

>TRBV15|TRBJ2-1|.
TGTGCCACCAGCAGGGGGCGCGGGAATGAGCAGTTCTTC
CATSRGRGNEQFF
>TRBV3-1/TRBV3-2|TRBJ2-7|TRBD1
TGTGCCAGCAGCCATGGACAGGGGCTTTACGAGCAGTACTTC
CASSHGQGLYEQYF
>TRBV28|TRBJ1-3|.
TGTGCCAGCATTGGGGCGCCTGGAAACACCATATATTTT
CASIGAPGNTIYF
>TRBV19|TRBJ2-2|.
TGTGCCAGTAGTATAGGAAACAGGCACACAAGTACCGGGGAGCTGTTTTTT
CASSIGNRHTSTGELFF
>TRBV7-2|TRBJ2-7|.
TGTGCCAGCAGCATTAGTCCACTCCGAGGAGGCGAGCAGTACTTC
CASSISPLRGGEQYF
>TRBV28|TRBJ2-7|TRBD2
TGTGCCAGCAGTTTAGGCGGGAGTATCTACGAGCAGTACTTC
CASSLGGSIYEQYF
>TRBV28|TRBJ1-1|.
TGTGCCAGCAGACCGGGACCCCGCATGCTAAACACTGAAGCTTTCTTT
CASRPGPRMLNTEAFF
>TRBV27|TRBJ1-5|.
TGTGCCAGCAGCACAGGTATTCAGCCCCAGCATTTT
CASSTGIQPQHF
>TRBV5-3|TRBJ2-2|.
TGTGCCAGAAGCTTGGGGTCCGGGGACTTCACCGGGGAGCTGTTTTTT
CARSLGSGDFTGELFF
>TRBV5-1|TRBJ1-3|.
TGCGCCAGCAGCCCAGGACAGAGCTCTGGAAACACCATATATTTT
CASSPGQSSGNTIYF
>TRBV4-1|TRBJ2-7|TRBD2
TGCGCCAGCAGCCAAGAATTACTAGCGGGGCTGGTGGAGCAGTACTTC
CASSQELLAGLVEQYF
>TRBV18|TRBJ2-7|TRBD1
TGTGCCAGCTCACCGGGACAGTCCTACGAGCAGTACTTC
CASSPGQSYEQYF
>TRBV28|TRBJ2-2|.
TGTGCCAGCAGTCGGGACTCTGCCGTGTACGGGGAGCTGTTTTTT
CASSRDSAVYGELFF